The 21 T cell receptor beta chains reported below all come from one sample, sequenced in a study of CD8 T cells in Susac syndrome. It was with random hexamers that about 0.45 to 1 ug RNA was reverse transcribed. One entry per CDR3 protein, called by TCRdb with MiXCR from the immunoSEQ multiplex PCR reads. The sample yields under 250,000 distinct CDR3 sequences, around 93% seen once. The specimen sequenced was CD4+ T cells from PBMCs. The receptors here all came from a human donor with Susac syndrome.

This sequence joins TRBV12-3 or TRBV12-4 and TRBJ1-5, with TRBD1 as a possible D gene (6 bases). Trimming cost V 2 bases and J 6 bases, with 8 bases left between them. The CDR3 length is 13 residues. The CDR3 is CASSLRGAQPQHF. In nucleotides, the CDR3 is TGTGCCAGCAGTTTAAGGGGGGCTCAGCCCCAGCATTTT.

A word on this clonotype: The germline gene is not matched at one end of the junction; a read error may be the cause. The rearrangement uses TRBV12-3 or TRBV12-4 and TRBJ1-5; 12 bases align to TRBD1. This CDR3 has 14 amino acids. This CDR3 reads CASTGTGGNQPQHF. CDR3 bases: TGTGCCAGCACCGGGACAGGGGGCAACCAGCCCCAGCATTTT.

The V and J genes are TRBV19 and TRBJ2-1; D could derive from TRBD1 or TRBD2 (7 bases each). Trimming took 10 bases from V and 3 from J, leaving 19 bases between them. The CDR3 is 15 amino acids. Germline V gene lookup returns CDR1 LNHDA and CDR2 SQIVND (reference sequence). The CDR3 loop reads CATRTGEGSYNEQFF. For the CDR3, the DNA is TGTGCCACGAGAACAGGGGAGGGAAGCTACAATGAGCAGTTCTTC.

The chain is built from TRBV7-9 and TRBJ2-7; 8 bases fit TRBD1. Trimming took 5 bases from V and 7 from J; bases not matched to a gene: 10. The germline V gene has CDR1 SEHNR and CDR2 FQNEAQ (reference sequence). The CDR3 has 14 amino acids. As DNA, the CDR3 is TGTGCCAGCAGCAAAGGACAGGGAGCGCAAGAGCAGTACTTC. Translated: CASSKGQGAQEQYF.

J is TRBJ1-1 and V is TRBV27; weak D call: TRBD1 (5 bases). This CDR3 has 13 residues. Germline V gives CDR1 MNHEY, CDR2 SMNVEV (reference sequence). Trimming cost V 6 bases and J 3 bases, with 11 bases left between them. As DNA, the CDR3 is TGTGCCAGCAGACTTATAGGGGACACTGAAGCTTTCTTT. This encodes CASRLIGDTEAFF.

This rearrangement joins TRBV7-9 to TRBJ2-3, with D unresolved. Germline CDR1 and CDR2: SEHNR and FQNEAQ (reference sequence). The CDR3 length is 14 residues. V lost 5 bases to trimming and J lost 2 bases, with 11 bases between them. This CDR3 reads CASSREISTDTQYF. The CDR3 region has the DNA TGTGCCAGCAGCAGGGAAATCTCCACAGATACGCAGTATTTT. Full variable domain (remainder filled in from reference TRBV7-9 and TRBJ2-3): DTGVSQNPRHKITKRGQNVTFRCDPISEHNRLYWYRQTLGQGPEFLTYFQNEAQLEKSRLLSDRFSAERPKGSFSTLEIQRTEQGDSAMYLCASSREISTDTQYFGPGTRLTVL.

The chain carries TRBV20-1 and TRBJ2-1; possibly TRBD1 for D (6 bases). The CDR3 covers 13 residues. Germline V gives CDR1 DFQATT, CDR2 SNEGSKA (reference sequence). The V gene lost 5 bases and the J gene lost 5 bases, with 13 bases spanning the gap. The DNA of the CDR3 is TGCAGTGCTCCAGGGGCGACAGACAATGAGCAGTTCTTC. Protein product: CSAPGATDNEQFF.

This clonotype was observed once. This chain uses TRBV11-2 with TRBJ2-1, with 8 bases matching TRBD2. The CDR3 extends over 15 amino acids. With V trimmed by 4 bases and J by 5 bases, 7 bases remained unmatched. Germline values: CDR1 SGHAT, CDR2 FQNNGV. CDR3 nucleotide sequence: TGTGCCAGCAGCTCCGCAGGCGGGGGGCACAATGAGCAGTTCTTC. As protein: CASSSAGGGHNEQFF.

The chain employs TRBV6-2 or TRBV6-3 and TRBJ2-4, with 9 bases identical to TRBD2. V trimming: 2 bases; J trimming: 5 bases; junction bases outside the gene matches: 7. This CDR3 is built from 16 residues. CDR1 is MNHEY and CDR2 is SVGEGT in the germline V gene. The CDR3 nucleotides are TGTGCCAGCAGTTACCAGCGGGGGGCCTCTGAAAACATTCAGTACTTC. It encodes CASSYQRGASENIQYF.

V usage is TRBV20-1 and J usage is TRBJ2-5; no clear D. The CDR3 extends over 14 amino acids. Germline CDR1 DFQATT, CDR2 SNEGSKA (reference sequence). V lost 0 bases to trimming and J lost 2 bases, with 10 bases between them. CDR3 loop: CSARERGVQETQYF. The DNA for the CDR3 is TGCAGTGCTAGAGAGAGAGGCGTACAAGAGACCCAGTACTTC.

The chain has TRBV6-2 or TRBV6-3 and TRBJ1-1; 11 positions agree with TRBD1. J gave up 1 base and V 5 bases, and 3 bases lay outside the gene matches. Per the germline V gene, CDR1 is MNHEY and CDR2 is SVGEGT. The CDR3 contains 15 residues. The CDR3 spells CASSKGQGANTEAFF. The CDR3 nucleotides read TGTGCCAGCAGTAAAGGACAGGGGGCGAACACTGAAGCTTTCTTT.

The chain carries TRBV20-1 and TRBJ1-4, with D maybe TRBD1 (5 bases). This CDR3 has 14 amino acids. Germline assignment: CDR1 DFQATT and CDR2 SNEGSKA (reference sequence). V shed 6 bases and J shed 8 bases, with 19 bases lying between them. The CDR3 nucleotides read TGCAGTGCGGCCACAGGCATCGTCCACGAAAAACTGTTTTTT. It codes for CSAATGIVHEKLFF.

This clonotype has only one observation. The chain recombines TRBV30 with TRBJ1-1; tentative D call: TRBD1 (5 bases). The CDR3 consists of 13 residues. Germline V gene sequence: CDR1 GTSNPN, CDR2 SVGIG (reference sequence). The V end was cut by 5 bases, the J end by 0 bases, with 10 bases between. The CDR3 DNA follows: TGTGCCTGGCGGACATTAATGAACACTGAAGCTTTCTTT. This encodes CAWRTLMNTEAFF.

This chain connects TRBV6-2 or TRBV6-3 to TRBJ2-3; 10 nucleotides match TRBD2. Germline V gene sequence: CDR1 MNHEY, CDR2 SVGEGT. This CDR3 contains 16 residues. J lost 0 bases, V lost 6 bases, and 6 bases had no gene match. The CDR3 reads CASRVAGGPSTDTQYF. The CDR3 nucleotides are TGTGCCAGCAGGGTAGCGGGGGGCCCTAGCACAGATACGCAGTATTTT.

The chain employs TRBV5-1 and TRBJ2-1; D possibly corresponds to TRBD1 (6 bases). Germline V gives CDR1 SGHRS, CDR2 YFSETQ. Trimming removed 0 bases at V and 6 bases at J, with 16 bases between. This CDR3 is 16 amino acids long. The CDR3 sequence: CASSLDQGFMGNEQFF. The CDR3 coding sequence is TGCGCCAGCAGCTTGGACCAGGGGTTTATGGGCAATGAGCAGTTCTTC.

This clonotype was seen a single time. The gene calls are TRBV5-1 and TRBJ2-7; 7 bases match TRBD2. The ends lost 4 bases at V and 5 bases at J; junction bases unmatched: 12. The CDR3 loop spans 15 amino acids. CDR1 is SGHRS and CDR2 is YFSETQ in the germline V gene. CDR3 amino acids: CASSTLSGDSHEQYF. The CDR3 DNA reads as TGCGCCAGCAGCACCCTAAGCGGGGATTCCCACGAGCAGTACTTC.

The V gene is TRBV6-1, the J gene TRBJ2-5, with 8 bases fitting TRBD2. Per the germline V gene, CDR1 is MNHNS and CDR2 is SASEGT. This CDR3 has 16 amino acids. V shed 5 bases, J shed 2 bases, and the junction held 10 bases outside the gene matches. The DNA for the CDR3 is TGTGCCAGCAGTCGGCCTAGTCGGGGGGGACAAGAGACCCAGTACTTC. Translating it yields CASSRPSRGGQETQYF.

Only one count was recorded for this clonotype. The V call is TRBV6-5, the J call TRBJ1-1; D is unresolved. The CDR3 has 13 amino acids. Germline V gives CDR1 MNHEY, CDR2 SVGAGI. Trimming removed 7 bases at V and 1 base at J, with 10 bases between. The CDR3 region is CASKRSTNTEAFF. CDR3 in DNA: TGTGCCAGCAAACGCTCCACGAACACTGAAGCTTTCTTT.

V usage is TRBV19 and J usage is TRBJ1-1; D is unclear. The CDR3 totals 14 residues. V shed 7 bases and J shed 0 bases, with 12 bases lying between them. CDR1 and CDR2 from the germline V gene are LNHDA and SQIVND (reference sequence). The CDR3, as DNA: TGTGCCAGTAACGTCGGGCGGCTGAACACTGAAGCTTTCTTT. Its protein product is CASNVGRLNTEAFF.

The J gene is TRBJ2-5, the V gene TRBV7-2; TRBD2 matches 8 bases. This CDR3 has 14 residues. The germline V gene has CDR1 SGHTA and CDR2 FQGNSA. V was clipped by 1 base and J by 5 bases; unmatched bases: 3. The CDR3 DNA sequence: TGTGCCAGCAGCTTAGGACTAGCGCTGGAGACCCAGTACTTC. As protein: CASSLGLALETQYF.

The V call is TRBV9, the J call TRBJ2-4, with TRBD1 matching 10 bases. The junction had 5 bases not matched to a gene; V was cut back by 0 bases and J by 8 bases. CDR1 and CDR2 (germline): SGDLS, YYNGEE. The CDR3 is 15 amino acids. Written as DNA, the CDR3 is TGTGCCAGCAGCGTAGTCGGGGACAGGGGAGACATTCAGTACTTC. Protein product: CASSVVGDRGDIQYF.